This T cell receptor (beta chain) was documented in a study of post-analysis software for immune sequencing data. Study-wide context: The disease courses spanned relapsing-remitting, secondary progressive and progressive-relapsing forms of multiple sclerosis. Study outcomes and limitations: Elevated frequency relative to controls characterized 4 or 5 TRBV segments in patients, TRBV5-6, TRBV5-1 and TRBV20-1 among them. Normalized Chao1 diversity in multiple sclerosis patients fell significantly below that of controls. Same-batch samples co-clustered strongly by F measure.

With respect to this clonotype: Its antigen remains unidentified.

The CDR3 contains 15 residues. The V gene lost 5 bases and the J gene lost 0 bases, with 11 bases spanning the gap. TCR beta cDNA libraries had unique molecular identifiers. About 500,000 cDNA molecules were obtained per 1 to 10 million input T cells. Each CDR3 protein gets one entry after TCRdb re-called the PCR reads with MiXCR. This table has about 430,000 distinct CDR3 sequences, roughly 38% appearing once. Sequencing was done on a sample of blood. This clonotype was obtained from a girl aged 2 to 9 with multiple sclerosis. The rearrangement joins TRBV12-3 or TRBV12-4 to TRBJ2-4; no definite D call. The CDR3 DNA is TGTGCCAGCAGTGCCCCCCACAGAGCCAAAAACATTCAGTACTTC. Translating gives CASSAPHRAKNIQYF.